The 28 T cell receptor beta chains listed next were all sequenced from one sample in a study of control samples from healthy donors and cancer patients. Profiled with immunoSEQ multiplex PCR; TCRdb holds only in-frame clones, not every one. Its listing shows some 190,000 clones. Sequenced material: blood. Receptors originate from a young woman in good health.

This chain connects TRBV30 to TRBJ1-4; no reliable D call. Germline loops: CDR1 GTSNPN, CDR2 SVGIG (reference sequence). The CDR3 has 11 residues. V was pared by 4 bases and J by 6 bases, with 6 bases between. The CDR3 coding sequence is TGTGCCTGGAATACGGATGAAAAACTGTTTTTT. As protein: CAWNTDEKLFF.

The chain carries TRBV2 and TRBJ1-1; D is perhaps TRBD1 (6 bases). The V and J ends lost 5 bases and 7 bases respectively, with 11 bases between them. The CDR3 extends over 12 amino acids. From germline, CDR1 is SNHLY and CDR2 FYNNEI. The CDR3 nucleotides are TGTGCCAGCAGTACCCGGACAGTTGAAGCTTTCTTT. Translated: CASSTRTVEAFF.

The V call is TRBV10-3, the J call TRBJ1-5; the match to TRBD1 covers 8 bases. Germline lookup yields CDR1 ENHRY and CDR2 SYGVKD. The junction had 11 bases not matched to a gene; V was cut back by 5 bases and J by 5 bases. This CDR3 is 16 amino acids long. The CDR3 nucleotides read TGTGCCATCAGTTCGAGCAGGGGGCTTGGAGATCAGCCCCAGCATTTT. This translates into CAISSSRGLGDQPQHF.

The J gene is TRBJ1-1, the V gene TRBV19, with 8 bases identical to TRBD1. The CDR3 spans 14 residues. The V segment lost 5 bases and the J segment 3 bases; nucleotides outside the gene matches: 5. Germline loops: CDR1 LNHDA, CDR2 SQIVND (reference sequence). The CDR3 is CASSGGQAYTEAFF. CDR3 nucleotides: TGTGCCAGTAGTGGGGGACAGGCCTACACTGAAGCTTTCTTT.

This chain uses TRBV3-1 (or the pseudogene TRBV3-2) with TRBJ2-1; TRBD2 matches 10 bases. CDR1 LGHDT and CDR2 YNNKEL come from the germline V gene (reference sequence). CDR3 length: 14 amino acids. The ends lost 4 bases at V and 10 bases at J; junction bases unmatched: 7. The CDR3, as DNA: TGTGCCAGCAGCCCGAACCCGGGACTAGCGGAGCAGTTCTTC. Protein sequence: CASSPNPGLAEQFF.

This chain joins TRBV11-3 and TRBJ2-7; D not resolved. Germline CDR1 SGHNT, CDR2 YENEEA. The CDR3 spans 15 residues. Trimming stripped 1 base from V and 5 bases from J, with 15 bases between. The CDR3 sequence is CASSLGGAEVDEQYF. DNA for the CDR3: TGTGCCAGCAGCTTAGGCGGCGCAGAAGTCGACGAGCAGTACTTC.

The V call is TRBV6-2 or TRBV6-3, the J call TRBJ1-2; 9 positions match TRBD1. Looked up from germline, CDR1 is MNHEY and CDR2 is SVGEGT. This CDR3 comprises 16 residues. The V segment lost 2 bases and the J segment 6 bases; nucleotides outside the gene matches: 10. CDR3 amino acids: CASSYLTGTGTNGYTF. Written as DNA, the CDR3 is TGTGCCAGCAGTTACCTAACCGGGACAGGGACCAATGGCTACACCTTC.

This rearrangement joins TRBV11-2 to TRBJ2-7; 8 nucleotides align to TRBD1. CDR1 is SGHAT, CDR2 FQNNGV, per germline. The V gene end was trimmed by 6 bases and the J gene end by 6 bases; junction bases not matched to a gene: 13. The CDR3 has 15 amino acids. The CDR3 DNA reads as TGTGCCAGCAGTCTTTTCGGGACAGGCTTTGGCGAGCAGTACTTC. This translates into CASSLFGTGFGEQYF. Together with reference TRBV11-2 and TRBJ2-7, the CDR3 gives the full variable domain: EAGVAQSPRYKIIEKRQSVAFWCNPISGHATLYWYQQILGQGPKLLIQFQNNGVVDDSQLPKDRFSAERLKGVDSTLKIQPAKLEDSAVYLCASSLFGTGFGEQYFGPGTRLTVT.

The chain links TRBV7-3 to TRBJ2-7; 10 bases are a match to TRBD2. Losses at the gene ends were 4 bases for V and 1 base for J; bases not matched to a gene: 1. Germline V gives CDR1 SGHTA, CDR2 FQGTGA. The CDR3 covers 14 residues. Here the CDR3 DNA reads TGTGCCAGCAGCTCTAGCGGGGGTTCCTACGAGCAGTACTTC. Protein: CASSSSGGSYEQYF. Full variable domain (missing parts from reference TRBV7-3 and TRBJ2-7): GAGVSQTPSNKVTEKGKYVELRCDPISGHTALYWYRQSLGQGPEFLIYFQGTGAADDSGLPNDRFFAVRPEGSVSTLKIQRTERGDSAVYLCASSSSGGSYEQYFGPGTRLTVT.

J is TRBJ2-1 and V is TRBV6-5; a weak D match, TRBD2 (5 bases). This CDR3 spans 15 amino acids. V was trimmed by 4 bases and J by 2 bases, leaving 12 bases between them. CDR1 and CDR2 (germline): MNHEY, SVGAGI. The CDR3 sequence is CASSSLVTAYNEQFF. DNA for the CDR3: TGTGCCAGCAGTTCACTAGTCACCGCCTACAATGAGCAGTTCTTC.

This sequence joins TRBV6-1 and TRBJ2-2, with 7 bases that match TRBD1. This CDR3 is built from 14 residues. Unmatched junction bases numbered 9, after V lost 8 bases and J lost 6 bases. Germline CDR1 reads MNHNS; CDR2 reads SASEGT. The CDR3 spells CASPPDRESGELFF. The DNA of the CDR3 is TGTGCCAGCCCCCCCGACAGGGAGTCCGGGGAGCTGTTTTTT.

The genes are TRBV20-1 and TRBJ2-7; tentative D call: TRBD2 (5 bases). Germline V gene lookup returns CDR1 DFQATT and CDR2 SNEGSKA (reference sequence). The CDR3 is 11 amino acids. With 3 bases removed from V and 4 bases from J, the gap between germline ends came to 7 bases. CDR3 in DNA: TGCAGTGCTAGTCGGGAATACGAGCAGTACTTC. As protein: CSASREYEQYF.

The chain has TRBV2 and TRBJ1-6; D is ambiguous. Trimming cost V 7 bases and J 7 bases, with 14 bases left between them. Germline V gives CDR1 SNHLY, CDR2 FYNNEI. This CDR3 is built from 14 residues. The CDR3 sequence is CASKGPGANSPLHF. As DNA, the CDR3 is TGTGCCAGCAAAGGGCCAGGAGCCAATTCACCCCTCCACTTT. The variable domain in full, completed from reference TRBV2 and TRBJ1-6, reads EPEVTQTPSHQVTQMGQEVILRCVPISNHLYFYWYRQILGQKVEFLVSFYNNEISEKSEIFDDQFSVERPDGSNFTLKIRSTKLEDSAMYFCASKGPGANSPLHFGNGTRLTVT.

The V and J genes are TRBV3-1 (or the pseudogene TRBV3-2) and TRBJ1-1; D is unresolved. Trimming took off 1 base at V and 4 bases at J, with 13 bases between the two ends. Germline V lookup: CDR1 LGHDT, CDR2 YNNKEL (reference sequence). The CDR3 sequence is 15 residues long. The CDR3 protein is CASSQVCVGVTEAFF. The CDR3 DNA is TGTGCCAGCAGCCAAGTTTGTGTCGGGGTCACTGAAGCTTTCTTT.

The rearrangement uses TRBV14 and TRBJ1-2, with no clear D. Germline-derived CDR1 and CDR2 are SGHDN and FVKESK. The CDR3 has 16 amino acids. V lost 4 bases, J lost 5 bases, and 20 bases lay in between. In nucleotides, the CDR3 is TGTGCCAGCAGCCCAGACGCGGGCGCCCTGGCATATGGCTACACCTTC. Translated: CASSPDAGALAYGYTF.

V gene TRBV5-4 combines with J gene TRBJ2-7; D gene unclear. Germline assignment: CDR1 SGHNT and CDR2 YYREEE (reference sequence). Trimming cost V 0 bases and J 2 bases, with 12 bases left between them. CDR3 length equals 15 residues. The CDR3 sequence: CASSLGLAATYEQYF. CDR3 DNA sequence: TGTGCCAGCAGCTTGGGGTTAGCAGCGACCTACGAGCAGTACTTC. Filled out from reference TRBV5-4 and TRBJ2-7, the complete variable domain reads ETGVTQSPTHLIKTRGQQVTLRCSSQSGHNTVSWYQQALGQGPQFIFQYYREEENGRGNFPPRFSGLQFPNYSSELNVNALELDDSALYLCASSLGLAATYEQYFGPGTRLTVT.

J is TRBJ1-2 and V is TRBV28, with D possibly matching TRBD1 (5 bases). V was clipped by 0 bases and J by 8 bases, with 7 bases between them. The CDR3 has 12 residues. The germline gives CDR1 MDHEN, CDR2 SYDVKM. The CDR3 bases are TGTGCCAGCAGTTTATGGCAGGGAGGCTACACCTTC. Its protein is CASSLWQGGYTF.

This sequence joins TRBV10-3 and TRBJ2-7, with 7 bases lining up with TRBD2. The J segment lost 7 bases and the V segment lost 2 bases, leaving 11 bases of the junction unmatched. Germline-derived CDR1 and CDR2 are ENHRY and SYGVKD. The length of the CDR3 is 15 residues. Here the CDR3 reads CAISETRLASREQYF. CDR3 nucleotides: TGTGCCATCAGTGAGACCCGACTAGCCTCTAGGGAGCAGTACTTC.

The V call is TRBV3-1 (or the pseudogene TRBV3-2), the J call TRBJ2-1, with D possibly TRBD2 on 7 matching bases. The germline V and J ends were trimmed by 4 bases and 9 bases, with 25 bases remaining between them. The CDR3 has 17 residues. The germline V gene encodes CDR1 LGHDT and CDR2 YNNKEL (reference sequence). This CDR3 reads CASSPGWGGALDGEQFF. CDR3 DNA sequence: TGTGCCAGCAGCCCCGGTTGGGGGGGGGCCTTAGACGGTGAGCAGTTCTTC.

The V and J genes are TRBV27 and TRBJ1-2, with 9 bases identical to TRBD1. Germline CDR1 and CDR2: MNHEY and SMNVEV (reference sequence). Trimming at V came to 5 bases and at J to 4 bases, leaving 8 bases not matched to a gene. There are 15 residues in the CDR3. The CDR3 region is CASSARQGVSYGYTF. DNA for the CDR3: TGTGCCAGCAGTGCCAGACAGGGGGTAAGCTATGGCTACACCTTC.

The chain couples TRBV24-1 to TRBJ2-5; no clear D. CDR1 and CDR2 from the germline V gene are KGHDR and SFDVKD. The V end lost 7 bases, the J end lost 2 bases, and 7 bases lay between the germline ends. The CDR3 runs 12 residues. The CDR3, as DNA: TGTGCCACCAGCGCCCCACAAGAGACCCAGTACTTC. Translating gives CATSAPQETQYF.

The J gene is TRBJ2-7, the V gene TRBV25-1; 8 nucleotides line up with TRBD1. Germline CDR1 and CDR2: MGHDK and SYGVNS. This CDR3 spans 13 amino acids. With 5 bases clipped from V and 6 bases from J, the junction kept 6 bases outside the gene matches. The CDR3 loop is CASSWTGIGEQYF. The CDR3 DNA reads TGTGCCAGCAGTTGGACAGGGATAGGCGAGCAGTACTTC.

The chain employs TRBV4-1 and TRBJ1-1, with D unclear. CDR1 MGHRA and CDR2 YSYEKL come from the germline V gene. This CDR3 has 16 amino acids. With 2 bases removed from V and 0 bases from J, the gap between germline ends came to 13 bases. The CDR3 reads CASSQRHPVMNTEAFF. The CDR3 coding sequence is TGCGCCAGCAGCCAAAGACATCCGGTCATGAACACTGAAGCTTTCTTT.

The V gene is TRBV7-6, the J gene TRBJ1-1, with D unclear. Germline V gene sequence: CDR1 SGHVS, CDR2 FNYEAQ. This CDR3 contains 14 residues. Trimming stripped 1 base from V and 0 bases from J, with 6 bases between. The CDR3 DNA follows: TGTGCCAGCAGCTTAGACGCAGTGAACACTGAAGCTTTCTTT. It translates to CASSLDAVNTEAFF.

This chain links TRBV4-3 with TRBJ2-1; 7 bases map to TRBD2. After removal of 0 bases from V and 4 bases from J, the junction contained 6 bases not matched to a gene. The CDR3 consists of 16 residues. Germline CDR1 and CDR2: LGHNA and YSLEER. The CDR3 bases are TGCGCCAGCAGCCAAGATATACGGGGGGTATACAATGAGCAGTTCTTC. Translated: CASSQDIRGVYNEQFF.

V gene TRBV10-2 combines with J gene TRBJ2-5; D is uncertain. The V and J ends lost 2 bases and 5 bases respectively, with 18 bases between them. CDR3 size: 16 residues. Looked up from germline, CDR1 is WSHSY and CDR2 is SAAADI. The CDR3 here is CASSEHPGRVSETQYF. In DNA, the CDR3 is TGCGCCAGCAGTGAGCATCCAGGACGAGTGTCGGAGACCCAGTACTTC.

This chain links TRBV19 with TRBJ2-7; TRBD1 is a possible D gene (5 bases). The V and J ends lost 5 bases and 2 bases respectively, with 7 bases between them. Germline CDR1 and CDR2: LNHDA and SQIVND (reference sequence). The CDR3 covers 12 residues. The CDR3 nucleotides read TGTGCCAGTAGTGGCAGGGCCTACGAGCAGTACTTC. Its translation: CASSGRAYEQYF. The full variable domain, rest sourced from reference TRBV19 and TRBJ2-7, is DGGITQSPKYLFRKEGQNVTLSCEQNLNHDAMYWYRQDPGQGLRLIYYSQIVNDFQKGDIAEGYSVSREKKESFPLTVTSAQKNPTAFYLCASSGRAYEQYFGPGTRLTVT.

Of note for this clone: The sample holds other DNA sequences that translate to the same CDR3. The rearrangement uses TRBV5-1 and TRBJ1-1; D is uncertain. Germline V gene lookup returns CDR1 SGHRS and CDR2 YFSETQ. CDR3 length: 13 residues. The ends were cut back, 0 bases at V and 2 bases at J, with 5 bases in the middle. The CDR3 loop reads CASSLVLNTEAFF. The CDR3 coding sequence is TGCGCCAGCAGCTTGGTTCTTAACACTGAAGCTTTCTTT.